Listed here are 28 T cell receptor beta chains from one sample, sequenced in a study of blood T cell repertoires in COVID-19. TCRdb keeps only in-frame clones here, not all; method: immunoSEQ multiplex PCR. The sample shows a few hundred thousand clones, approximately 88% of them seen only once. The sample consisted of peripheral blood. These receptors originate from a woman between 25 and 40 years old who had recovered from COVID-19.

The chain is built from TRBV14 and TRBJ1-1; 8 bases are a match to TRBD1. The CDR3 spans 13 residues. Trimming at V came to 4 bases and at J to 5 bases, leaving 3 bases not matched to a gene. Looked up from germline, CDR1 is SGHDN and CDR2 is FVKESK. The CDR3 coding sequence is TGTGCCAGCAGCCTGACAGGGGATACTGAAGCTTTCTTT. Translating gives CASSLTGDTEAFF.

In this sample, this clone turned up once. This rearrangement joins TRBV5-1 to TRBJ1-1, with a weak D call TRBD1 (6 bases). The CDR3 totals 15 residues. Germline CDR1 SGHRS, CDR2 YFSETQ. Trimming stripped 1 base from V and 2 bases from J, with 12 bases between. CDR3 bases: TGCGCCAGCAGCTTGCCTCGGGGGGCAAACACTGAAGCTTTCTTT. Its translation: CASSLPRGANTEAFF. Supplemented by reference TRBV5-1 and TRBJ1-1, the full variable domain reads KAGVTQTPRYLIKTRGQQVTLSCSPISGHRSVSWYQQTPGQGLQFLFEYFSETQRNKGNFPGRFSGRQFSNSRSEMNVSTLELGDSALYLCASSLPRGANTEAFFGQGTRLTVV.

This clone was found once. The chain couples TRBV7-2 to TRBJ2-2; 12 bases match TRBD2. Germline loops: CDR1 SGHTA, CDR2 FQGNSA. The V and J ends lost 2 bases and 7 bases, in that order; junction bases with no gene match: 8. The CDR3 is 17 amino acids. The CDR3 sequence is CASSLPGLAGMGGELFF. CDR3 sequence (DNA): TGTGCCAGCAGCTTACCCGGACTAGCGGGGATGGGCGGGGAGCTGTTTTTT.

The chain carries TRBV7-2 and TRBJ2-2, with 7 bases matching TRBD1. V shed 6 bases, J shed 2 bases, and the junction held 3 bases outside the gene matches. This CDR3 has 14 amino acids. The germline V gene has CDR1 SGHTA and CDR2 FQGNSA. The CDR3 region has the DNA TGTGCCAGCAGGACAGGGATTAACACCGGGGAGCTGTTTTTT. It codes for CASRTGINTGELFF.

The chain is built from TRBV27 and TRBJ1-2; 10 bases are shared with TRBD1. CDR1 MNHEY and CDR2 SMNVEV come from the germline V gene (reference sequence). This CDR3 is 15 amino acids long. Losses at the gene ends were 5 bases for V and 5 bases for J; bases not matched to a gene: 8. In DNA, the CDR3 is TGTGCCAGCAGTGGGGGGGACAGGGGAGGATATGGCTACACCTTC. Encoded protein: CASSGGDRGGYGYTF.

The chain is built from TRBV30 and TRBJ2-7, with unresolved D. Between the trimmed V and J ends, which lost 0 bases and 2 bases, there was a span of 8 bases. Germline lookup yields CDR1 GTSNPN and CDR2 SVGIG (reference sequence). The CDR3 covers 13 residues. The CDR3 reads CAWSVYSTYEQYF. The CDR3 nucleotides read TGTGCCTGGAGTGTATACAGTACCTACGAGCAGTACTTC.

V gene TRBV2 combines with J gene TRBJ1-4; D not certain. From germline, CDR1 is SNHLY and CDR2 FYNNEI. The CDR3 has 14 residues. Trimming pared 6 bases from V and 0 bases from J, leaving 8 bases between. The CDR3 reads CASRRSATNEKLFF. The CDR3 nucleotides read TGTGCCAGCAGGAGGTCCGCAACTAATGAAAAACTGTTTTTT.

The gene calls are TRBV6-6 and TRBJ2-7, with D possibly TRBD1 on 6 matching bases. The length of the CDR3 is 11 residues. V was clipped by 6 bases and J by 7 bases, with 10 bases between them. The germline gives CDR1 MNHNY, CDR2 SVGAGI (reference sequence). The CDR3 region is CASSYGQEQYF. The CDR3 DNA reads TGTGCCAGCAGCTACGGACAGGAGCAGTACTTC.

V usage is TRBV6-2 or TRBV6-3 and J usage is TRBJ1-4; 9 bases match TRBD1. This CDR3 spans 15 amino acids. The germline V gene encodes CDR1 MNHEY and CDR2 SVGEGT. V was clipped by 4 bases and J by 7 bases; unmatched bases: 7. Here the CDR3 reads CASSSHRGPGEKLFF. In nucleotides, the CDR3 is TGTGCCAGCAGTTCTCACAGGGGGCCTGGTGAAAAACTGTTTTTT.

The chain employs TRBV14 and TRBJ2-3; D possibly corresponds to TRBD2 (5 bases). The V end was cut by 3 bases, the J end by 2 bases, with 12 bases between. This CDR3 spans 15 amino acids. Germline V CDR1 and CDR2: SGHDN, FVKESK. The CDR3 nucleotides read TGTGCCAGCAGCCACAAACAACTAGTCACAGATACGCAGTATTTT. The encoded protein is CASSHKQLVTDTQYF.

The table lists this clone with a count of one. V is TRBV5-4 and J is TRBJ2-1, with 14 bases identical to TRBD2. The CDR3 contains 16 residues. CDR1 is SGHNT, CDR2 YYREEE, per germline (reference sequence). Trimming at V came to 4 bases and at J to 3 bases, leaving 3 bases not matched to a gene. The CDR3 here is CASSMGLAGVYNEQFF. For the CDR3, the DNA is TGTGCCAGCAGCATGGGACTAGCGGGGGTCTACAATGAGCAGTTCTTC.

The rearrangement uses TRBV7-2 and TRBJ2-4; TRBD1 is a possible D gene (6 bases). The CDR3 length is 14 residues. CDR1 is SGHTA and CDR2 is FQGNSA in the germline V gene. V lost 8 bases to trimming and J lost 8 bases, with 19 bases between them. CDR3 residues: CASQKAAGVDIQYF. CDR3 bases: TGTGCCAGCCAAAAGGCGGCAGGGGTGGACATTCAGTACTTC.

V is TRBV6-6 and J is TRBJ1-1; D call uncertain. Trimming cost V 2 bases and J 4 bases, with 11 bases left between them. The CDR3 loop spans 14 amino acids. The germline V gene encodes CDR1 MNHNY and CDR2 SVGAGI (reference sequence). CDR3 sequence: CASSYPQDSTEAFF. In DNA, the CDR3 is TGTGCCAGCAGTTACCCGCAAGACTCCACTGAAGCTTTCTTT.

This rearrangement joins TRBV5-4 to TRBJ2-1; 8 bases agree with TRBD2. CDR1 SGHNT and CDR2 YYREEE come from the germline V gene (reference sequence). V was clipped by 3 bases and J by 9 bases; unmatched bases: 11. The CDR3 is made up of 15 amino acids. This chain's CDR3 is CASSSRDSGVTEQFF. The DNA for the CDR3 is TGTGCCAGCAGCTCCCGGGATAGCGGGGTCACTGAGCAGTTCTTC.

The rearrangement uses TRBV2 and TRBJ2-3, with 8 bases aligning to TRBD1. The V gene end was trimmed by 6 bases and the J gene end by 6 bases; junction bases not matched to a gene: 8. This CDR3 region has 14 residues. From germline, CDR1 is SNHLY and CDR2 FYNNEI. CDR3 residues: CASRDGTGADTQYF. CDR3 in DNA: TGTGCCAGCAGGGACGGGACAGGTGCGGATACGCAGTATTTT.

This clone was counted between two and nine times. The rearrangement links TRBV6-1 to TRBJ1-5; D is unclear. The CDR3 has 16 residues. The germline CDR1 and CDR2 sequences are MNHNS and SASEGT. V was cut by 1 base and J by 6 bases, with 16 bases left in between. DNA of the CDR3: TGTGCCAGCAGTGAAGTTCCCCCAGCCCTAGGTCAGCCCCAGCATTTT. Translated: CASSEVPPALGQPQHF.

V usage is TRBV13 and J usage is TRBJ2-7, with D perhaps TRBD2 (6 bases). Germline V gives CDR1 PRHDT, CDR2 FYEKMQ (reference sequence). The V end lost 5 bases, the J end lost 0 bases, and 11 bases lay between the germline ends. This CDR3 contains 14 residues. The CDR3 sequence: CASSLRRASYEQYF. Written as DNA, the CDR3 is TGTGCCAGCAGCCTTCGGAGGGCCTCCTACGAGCAGTACTTC.

This chain connects TRBV7-9 to TRBJ1-2; 8 bases align to TRBD1. Germline V gene data show CDR1 as SEHNR and CDR2 as FQNEAQ (reference sequence). CDR3 length equals 12 residues. With V trimmed by 5 bases and J by 7 bases, 3 bases remained unmatched. DNA for the CDR3: TGTGCCAGCAGCGTTGACAGGGGTGGCTACACCTTC. Translated: CASSVDRGGYTF.

The chain combines TRBV5-1 with TRBJ2-7; the match to TRBD2 covers 11 bases. The J segment lost 0 bases and the V segment lost 4 bases, leaving 12 bases of the junction unmatched. CDR3 length equals 18 residues. CDR1 and CDR2 from the germline V gene are SGHRS and YFSETQ. The CDR3 spells CASSRKASGGLPSYEQYF. CDR3 nucleotide sequence: TGCGCCAGCAGCCGGAAGGCTAGCGGGGGGCTACCCTCCTACGAGCAGTACTTC.

The rearrangement links TRBV7-9 to TRBJ2-1, with 8 bases fitting TRBD2. The ends lost 6 bases at V and 8 bases at J; junction bases unmatched: 21. CDR3 size: 18 residues. CDR1 and CDR2 from the germline V gene are SEHNR and FQNEAQ (reference sequence). CDR3 loop: CASSSRAGGTATTHEQFF. CDR3 DNA sequence: TGTGCCAGCAGTTCCCGGGCGGGGGGCACGGCAACAACACATGAGCAGTTCTTC.

The CDR3 sequence: CASSPPRRGGVNEQFF. The CDR3 nucleotides are TGCGCCAGCAGCCCGCCCCGGCGGGGAGGGGTCAATGAGCAGTTCTTC. This chain joins TRBV5-1 and TRBJ2-1, with 7 bases that match TRBD2. The CDR3 is 16 amino acids. The V gene's germline CDR1 is SGHRS and CDR2 YFSETQ. Losses at the gene ends were 4 bases for V and 6 bases for J; bases not matched to a gene: 13.

This rearrangement joins TRBV28 to TRBJ2-7; 11 bases are shared with TRBD1. CDR1 and CDR2 (germline): MDHEN, SYDVKM. This CDR3 is built from 13 residues. J lost 3 bases, V lost 10 bases, and 5 bases had no gene match. CDR3 sequence reads: CATLGTGGYEQYF. The CDR3, as DNA: TGTGCCACCCTTGGGACAGGGGGCTACGAGCAGTACTTC.

This clone was detected only once. V gene TRBV4-2 combines with J gene TRBJ1-1; D not resolved. Trimming took off 1 base at V and 1 base at J, with 4 bases between the two ends. Germline values: CDR1 LGHNA, CDR2 YNFKEQ. This CDR3 comprises 13 residues. In nucleotides, the CDR3 is TGTGCCAGCAGCCAAGCTCGGAACACTGAAGCTTTCTTT. The encoded protein is CASSQARNTEAFF.

This chain joins TRBV4-2 and TRBJ2-7; tentatively, D is TRBD2 (6 bases). CDR3 length: 14 residues. From germline, CDR1 is LGHNA and CDR2 YNFKEQ. V shed 5 bases and J shed 2 bases, with 13 bases lying between them. CDR3 loop: CASSIGRLTYEQYF. CDR3 DNA sequence: TGTGCCAGCAGCATCGGGAGACTAACCTACGAGCAGTACTTC.

The V and J genes are TRBV12-3 or TRBV12-4 and TRBJ2-5; D may be TRBD1 (5 bases). With 4 bases removed from V and 3 bases from J, the gap between germline ends came to 9 bases. This CDR3 comprises 13 residues. The CDR3 sequence: CASSSAGKETQYF. The CDR3 DNA is TGTGCCAGCAGTTCGGCAGGGAAAGAGACCCAGTACTTC.

The chain recombines TRBV7-2 with TRBJ2-1, with 8 bases lining up with TRBD1. J gave up 5 bases and V 3 bases, and 6 bases lay outside the gene matches. The CDR3 totals 15 residues. Germline V gene lookup returns CDR1 SGHTA and CDR2 FQGNSA. The CDR3 nucleotides are TGTGCCAGCAGCTTCATAACAGGGGGGAACAATGAGCAGTTCTTC. It specifies CASSFITGGNNEQFF.

In this sample, this clone turned up many times. The chain combines TRBV5-1 with TRBJ2-1; 7 bases are a match to TRBD1. Per the germline V gene, CDR1 is SGHRS and CDR2 is YFSETQ. V gave up 8 bases and J gave up 4 bases; unmatched junction bases: 6. The CDR3 totals 13 residues. CDR3 sequence: CASRDREYNEQFF. The CDR3 DNA is TGCGCCAGTCGGGACAGAGAATACAATGAGCAGTTCTTC.

This chain joins TRBV11-3 and TRBJ2-2; 8 bases match TRBD1. The V gene's germline CDR1 is SGHNT and CDR2 YENEEA. The CDR3 is 16 residues long. Losses at the gene ends were 0 bases for V and 5 bases for J; bases not matched to a gene: 5. DNA of the CDR3: TGTGCCAGCAGCTTAGACTCAGGGGGCAGTACCGGGGAGCTGTTTTTT. This sequence encodes CASSLDSGGSTGELFF.